One T cell receptor (beta chain) is described in this entry. No antigen is known for it. Other DNA sequences in the sample encode the same CDR3. The data were taken from a study of shared clonotypes between healthy human individuals. Study details: Participating donors consisted of two women and three men aged 18 to 49. General observations from the study: Non-shared clonotypes were found to have lower generation probabilities than the clonotypes that were shared by all four of the sorted-subset donors. Memory subsets generally showed lower estimated richness than naive subsets.

Splitting of CD4+ cells produced CD45RA+ naive and CD45RA-negative memory subsets. Method: immunoSEQ multiplex PCR; TCRdb's copy keeps in-frame clones and lacks some. The data contain around 2.5 million clones, roughly 93% of them singletons. Sequenced input: naive CD4+ T cells from PBMCs. Subset meaning: CD45RA+ positively selected. The receptor comes from a young man in good health. Some clones in this sample may be carry-over from other donors' samples.

As DNA, the CDR3 is TGTGCCAGCAGCTCGCCGGGACTAGCGGTCTCTGAGCAGTTCTTC. It translates to CASSSPGLAVSEQFF. This chain connects TRBV7-9 to TRBJ2-1; 11 bases match TRBD2. J lost 9 bases, V lost 4 bases, and 8 bases had no gene match. CDR1 and CDR2 from the germline V gene are SEHNR and FQNEAQ (reference sequence). The CDR3 runs 15 residues.